The source of this TCR beta chain is a study of neurological immune-mediated disorders. Described time point: technical triplicate 1. This clonotype was counted many times. From germline, CDR1 is MNHEY and CDR2 SVGAGI. The CDR3 is 14 residues long. The ends were cut back, 6 bases at V and 8 bases at J, with 16 bases in the middle. 5'RACE employing 10-nucleotide random UMIs yielded the cDNA. Using its own MiXCR run on the 5' RACE reads, TCRdb lists one record per CDR3 protein. The sample carries 25,000 or so distinct CDR3 sequences, 13% recorded once. This rearrangement joins TRBV6-5 to TRBJ1-4; the D is unclear. Sample: CD4+ T cells from blood. The sequence was obtained from a female donor with HTLV-1-associated myelopathy (HAM/TSP). The DNA of the CDR3 is TGTGCCAGCAGACATAAGCCCGATAGCGAAAAACTGTTTTTT. As protein: CASRHKPDSEKLFF.